This record looks at one TCR beta chain sequence and its context. The V gene end was trimmed by 4 bases and the J gene end by 1 base; junction bases not matched to a gene: 0. Germline V gene lookup returns CDR1 KGHDR and CDR2 SFDVKD. This CDR3 is built from 14 residues. Profiling relied on immunoSEQ multiplex PCR, and the TCRdb table lists in-frame clones only, not all of them. The sample contains around 120,000 clones, more than 75% of which appear only once. The entry originates in a study of blood T cell repertoires in COVID-19. Overall study context: PBMCs, B-cell-depleted T cells, or T cells were the source of the cDNA or gDNA that made up the material.

The chain is built from TRBV24-1 and TRBJ1-1; TRBD1 matches 9 bases. This clonotype was sampled from a woman in her 70s with acute or convalescent COVID-19. The sequenced sample consisted of peripheral blood. The DNA of the CDR3 is TGTGCCACCAGTGAGGGACAGGGGAACACTGAAGCTTTCTTT. It codes for CATSEGQGNTEAFF.